The 4 T cell receptor beta chains given below trace back to one sample, sequenced in a study of T-cell reconstitution after alpha-beta-depleted transplantation in children. Molecular barcoding with unique molecular identifiers was used for the TCRbeta library. TCRdb passed the PCR reads through MiXCR, listing each CDR3 protein once. The sample has approximately 230,000 distinct CDR3 sequences, about 24% seen once. Specimen: PBMCs, mostly from graft donor cells, collected 360 days after TCRalphabeta/CD19-depleted stem cell transplant. The receptor set was obtained from a female patient under 10 years old who had a stem cell transplant for congenital amegakaryocytic thrombocytopenia, so the T cells may come from the graft donor.

This chain connects TRBV20-1 to TRBJ2-5, with D possibly called TRBD1 or TRBD2 (5 bases each). The germline V and J ends were trimmed by 5 bases and 4 bases, with 20 bases remaining between them. Germline V gives CDR1 DFQATT, CDR2 SNEGSKA (reference sequence). The CDR3 is 15 residues long. CDR3 nucleotides: TGCAGTGCTCGGGTGGGGCGGGCGCCCGGAGAGACCCAGTACTTC. Residues: CSARVGRAPGETQYF.

The chain links TRBV28 to TRBJ1-1; maybe TRBD1 (5 bases). The germline gives CDR1 MDHEN, CDR2 SYDVKM. V was pared by 6 bases and J by 7 bases, with 15 bases between. The CDR3 consists of 13 residues. The CDR3 region is CASSSGGVDEAFF. In DNA form, the CDR3 reads TGTGCCAGCAGCTCCGGGGGGGTCGATGAAGCTTTCTTT.

In this sample, this clonotype turned up a few times. The CDR3 DNA follows: TGTGCCAGCAGTTCCCAAGGGCATTCACCCCTCCACTTT. Translating it yields CASSSQGHSPLHF. V is TRBV12-3 or TRBV12-4 and J is TRBJ1-6; D unresolved. The CDR3 sequence is 13 residues long. Trimming removed 4 bases at V and 8 bases at J, with 9 bases between.

The genes are TRBV11-1 and TRBJ2-5; no firm D call. V lost 5 bases to trimming and J lost 1 base, with 8 bases between them. Germline V CDR1 and CDR2: SGHAT, FQDESV (reference sequence). CDR3 size: 13 residues. The CDR3 loop is CASSRALQETQYF. The CDR3 DNA reads TGTGCCAGCAGCCGAGCACTCCAAGAGACCCAGTACTTC.